This T cell receptor (beta chain) was sequenced during a study of blood T cells in healthy people across ages (dated by TCRdb to the mid-2010s). In terms of the full investigation: Template switching captured roughly one uniquely barcoded TCR beta cDNA molecule per two T cells in model experiments. To track age-related changes in TCR beta repertoire diversity, the study relied on deep sequencing normalized with unique cDNA molecular identifiers. Donors of different ages were randomly distributed across sequencing lanes to avoid experimental bias. Four age groups were formed from the donors: young (average approximately 15 years), middle-aged (approximately 41), aged (over 55) and long-lived (about 75). Two additional independent replicas of 1 million unique cDNA reads from the same blood draw were analyzed for two donors (one aged 18 to 30 and one aged 80 or older).

Receptor libraries were prepared by 5' RACE. The instrument was an Illumina HiSeq 2500. The second PCR ran for roughly 6 to 11 cycles and used a J-beta primer mix along with a sample-barcoded 5' primer. A template-switch 5' adaptor carrying 12 random nucleotides introduced a unique molecular identifier onto each TCR beta cDNA molecule. Each sample yielded at least 3 million CDR3-containing paired-end reads. First-strand cDNA synthesis was performed from all RNA using the Mint cDNA synthesis kit, with priming by a TRBC-specific oligonucleotide. After uracil-DNA glycosylase treatment, a first 18-cycle PCR used universal primers M1SS and BC2_uni_R on all cDNA. Concerning the study's data processing: Each sample was normalized by randomly selecting 1 million high-quality reads, each carrying a distinct molecular identifier. Reads sharing molecular identifiers were discarded rather than binned into consensus sequences. MiTCR, set to a Q25 quality threshold and the strictest error-elimination algorithm, was used for CDR3 identification, clonotype clustering and error correction. A nonparametric unseen species model using Euler transformation provided a lower-bound estimate of total TCR beta diversity. Through fastp at Q25 and MiXCR, TCRdb rebuilt clones from the public reads, retaining in-frame beta chains. Each entry merges the rows of one CDR3 protein and shows their most common DNA and genes. The V and J calls reflect TCRdb's pipeline rather than the authors' work. This sample has hundreds of thousands of distinct CDR3 sequences in its table, and about 30% of those were observed once. The ten largest make up 15% to 19% of the sample.

This clonotype was seen ten or more times. It lacks a known antigen. One base away there is no much larger clone; base qualities are not given. The study at large found these results: Observed TCR beta diversity correlated strongly with the percentage of naive T cells measured by flow cytometry. Bulk unsorted PBMC profiling prevented conclusive comparison of naive and antigen-experienced compartments. Compared with the aged group, the long-lived group had more naive CD4+ T cells, fewer expanded clones and increased TCR diversity, a pattern suggesting age selection. Donor CMV infection status was unknown, potentially confounding age-related changes in expanded clonotypes. As age increased, observed TCR beta diversity per million T cells dropped in a roughly linear way, and a significant reduction was already evident by age roughly 40. Estimates of total diversity based on one million sequenced T cells were regarded as lower bounds and as underestimates.

From cysteine to phenylalanine, the CDR3 is 12 amino acids long. Solely the CDR3 DNA is kept, with 36 bases framed from the first base. The germline V gene supplies CDR1 KGHDR and CDR2 SFDVKD. Trimming takes 9 bases off V and 9 bases off J; junction bases not matched to a gene: 7. The donors were 40 or so Caucasian individuals from Russia, aged 6 to 90 years, who were systemically healthy. Each donor gave 9.5 to 10 milliliters of peripheral blood, drawn into EDTA-treated Vacutainer tubes. Ficoll-Paque density-gradient centrifugation was used to isolate PBMCs, with at least 6.5 million per sample. Trizol reagent was used to extract total RNA from PBMCs, with at least 6 micrograms per sample. The percentages of naive CD45RAhigh/CD27high T cells were determined by flow cytometry on a PBMC aliquot from every donor.

The chain is assembled from TRBV24-1 and TRBJ2-1; TRBD1 lines up with 7 middle nucleotides. This TCR was sampled from a woman of 80 years or more in good health. Sequenced: blood. The DNA sequence is given as TGTGCCACCGGCGACAGGGTTCGTGAGCAGTTCTTC. The encoded protein is CATGDRVREQFF.